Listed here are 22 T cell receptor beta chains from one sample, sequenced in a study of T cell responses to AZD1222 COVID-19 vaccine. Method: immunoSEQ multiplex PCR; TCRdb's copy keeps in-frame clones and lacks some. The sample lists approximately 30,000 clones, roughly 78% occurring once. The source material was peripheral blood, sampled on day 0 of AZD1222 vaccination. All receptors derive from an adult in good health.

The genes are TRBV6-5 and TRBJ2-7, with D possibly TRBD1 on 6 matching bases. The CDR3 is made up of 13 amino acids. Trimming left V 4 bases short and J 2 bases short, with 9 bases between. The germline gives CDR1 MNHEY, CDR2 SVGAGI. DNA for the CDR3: TGTGCCAGCAGTTGGGCAGGGGCCTACGAGCAGTACGTC. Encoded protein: CASSWAGAYEQYV.

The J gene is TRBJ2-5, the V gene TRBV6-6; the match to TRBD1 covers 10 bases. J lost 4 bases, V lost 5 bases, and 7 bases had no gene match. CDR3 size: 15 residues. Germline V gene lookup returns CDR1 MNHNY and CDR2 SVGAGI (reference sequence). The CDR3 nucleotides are TGTGCCAGCAGTACTCGGACAGGGGGACCAGAGACCCAGTACTTC. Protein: CASSTRTGGPETQYF.

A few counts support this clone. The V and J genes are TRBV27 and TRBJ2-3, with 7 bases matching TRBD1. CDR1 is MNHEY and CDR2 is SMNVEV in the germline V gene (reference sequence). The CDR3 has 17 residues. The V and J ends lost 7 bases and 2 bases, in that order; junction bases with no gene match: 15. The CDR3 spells CASTPRGPGTVTDTQYF. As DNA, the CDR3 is TGTGCCAGCACTCCAAGGGGCCCGGGGACAGTCACAGATACGCAGTATTTT.

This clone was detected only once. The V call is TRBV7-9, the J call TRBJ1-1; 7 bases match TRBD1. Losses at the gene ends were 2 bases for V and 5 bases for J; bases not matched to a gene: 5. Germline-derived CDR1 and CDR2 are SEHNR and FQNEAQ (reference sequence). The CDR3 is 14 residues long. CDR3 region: CASSLWTGGTEAFF. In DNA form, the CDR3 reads TGTGCCAGCAGCTTATGGACAGGAGGTACTGAAGCTTTCTTT.

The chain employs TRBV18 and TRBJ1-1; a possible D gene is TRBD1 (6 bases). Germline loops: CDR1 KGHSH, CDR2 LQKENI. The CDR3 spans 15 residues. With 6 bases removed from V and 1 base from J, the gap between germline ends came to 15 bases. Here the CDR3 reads CASSRGAVPNTEAFF. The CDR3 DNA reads TGTGCCAGCTCGCGGGGGGCGGTTCCGAACACTGAAGCTTTCTTT.

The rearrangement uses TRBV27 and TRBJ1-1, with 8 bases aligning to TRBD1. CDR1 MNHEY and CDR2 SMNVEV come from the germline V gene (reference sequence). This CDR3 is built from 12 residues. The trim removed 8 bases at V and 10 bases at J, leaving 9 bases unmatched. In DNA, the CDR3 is TGTGCCAGCGGCTCCCAGGGGGCTCGAGCTTTCTTT. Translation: CASGSQGARAFF.

The CDR3 DNA reads as TGTGCCAGCCCACCTGTGGGACAGGGGACGTCCTACGAGCAGTACTTC. It is translated as CASPPVGQGTSYEQYF. This chain connects TRBV14 to TRBJ2-7, with TRBD1 matching over 10 bases. Trimming cost V 8 bases and J 1 base; bases outside gene matches: 11. In germline, CDR1 is SGHDN, CDR2 FVKESK. This CDR3 contains 16 residues.

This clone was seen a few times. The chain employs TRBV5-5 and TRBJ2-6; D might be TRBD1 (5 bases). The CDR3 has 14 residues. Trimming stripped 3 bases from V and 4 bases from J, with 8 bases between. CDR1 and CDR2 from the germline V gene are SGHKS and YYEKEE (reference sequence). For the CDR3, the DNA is TGTGCCAGCAGCTGGGCAGGGGGGGCCAACGTCCTGACTTTC. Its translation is CASSWAGGANVLTF.

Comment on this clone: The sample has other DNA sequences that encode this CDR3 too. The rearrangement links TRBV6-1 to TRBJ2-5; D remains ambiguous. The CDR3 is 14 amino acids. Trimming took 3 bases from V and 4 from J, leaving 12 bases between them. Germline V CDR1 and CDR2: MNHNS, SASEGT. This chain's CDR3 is CASSENRSPETQYF. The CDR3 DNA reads TGTGCCAGCAGTGAGAACCGTTCCCCAGAGACCCAGTACTTC.

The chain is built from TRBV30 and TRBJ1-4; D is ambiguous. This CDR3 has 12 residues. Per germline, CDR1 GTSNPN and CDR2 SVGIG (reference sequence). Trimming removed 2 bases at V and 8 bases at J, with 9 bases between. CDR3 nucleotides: TGTGCCTGGAGTAATTTACGGGAAAAACTGTTTTTT. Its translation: CAWSNLREKLFF.

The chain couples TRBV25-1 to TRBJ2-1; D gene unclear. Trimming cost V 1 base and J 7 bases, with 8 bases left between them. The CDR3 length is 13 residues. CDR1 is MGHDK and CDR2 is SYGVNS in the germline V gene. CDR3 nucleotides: TGTGCCAGCAGTGAATTGACCGGAAATGAGCAGTTCTTC. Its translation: CASSELTGNEQFF.

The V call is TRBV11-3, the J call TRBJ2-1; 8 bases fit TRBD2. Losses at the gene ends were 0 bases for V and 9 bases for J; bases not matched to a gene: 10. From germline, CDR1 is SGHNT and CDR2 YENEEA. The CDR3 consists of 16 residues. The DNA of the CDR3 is TGTGCCAGCAGCTTAGATCTGGGTAGCGGGAACGCTGAGCAGTTCTTC. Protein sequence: CASSLDLGSGNAEQFF.

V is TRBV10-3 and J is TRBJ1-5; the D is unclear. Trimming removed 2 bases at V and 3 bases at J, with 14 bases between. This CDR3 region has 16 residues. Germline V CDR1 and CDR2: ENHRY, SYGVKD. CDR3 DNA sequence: TGTGCCATCAGTGAGGGGAGTTGGGCAACCAATCAGCCCCAGCATTTT. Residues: CAISEGSWATNQPQHF.

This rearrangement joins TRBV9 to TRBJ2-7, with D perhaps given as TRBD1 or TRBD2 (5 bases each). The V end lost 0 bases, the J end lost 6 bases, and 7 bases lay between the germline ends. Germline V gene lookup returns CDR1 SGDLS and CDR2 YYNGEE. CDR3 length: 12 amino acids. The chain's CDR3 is CASSVERGEQYF. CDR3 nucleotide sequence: TGTGCCAGCAGCGTAGAGAGGGGCGAGCAGTACTTC.

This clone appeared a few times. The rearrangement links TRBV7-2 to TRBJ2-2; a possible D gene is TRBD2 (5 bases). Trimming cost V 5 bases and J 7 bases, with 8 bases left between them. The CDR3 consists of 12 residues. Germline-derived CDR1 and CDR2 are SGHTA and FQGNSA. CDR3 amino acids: CASSPAGGELFF. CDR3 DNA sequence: TGTGCCAGCAGCCCCGCGGGCGGGGAGCTGTTTTTT.

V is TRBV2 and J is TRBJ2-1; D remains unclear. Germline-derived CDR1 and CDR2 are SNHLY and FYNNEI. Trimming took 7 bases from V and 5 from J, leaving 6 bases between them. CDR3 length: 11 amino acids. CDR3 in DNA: TGTGCCAGCAACAGAGACAATGAGCAGTTCTTC. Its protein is CASNRDNEQFF.

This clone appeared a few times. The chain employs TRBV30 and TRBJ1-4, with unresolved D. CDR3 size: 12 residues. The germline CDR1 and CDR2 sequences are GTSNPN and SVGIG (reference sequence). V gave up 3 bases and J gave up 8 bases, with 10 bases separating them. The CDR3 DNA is TGTGCCTGGAGCCACTTACGGGAAAAACTGTTTTTT. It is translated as CAWSHLREKLFF. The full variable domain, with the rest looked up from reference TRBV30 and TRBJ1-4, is SQTIHQWPATLVQPVGSPLSLECTVEGTSNPNLYWYRQAAGRGLQLLFYSVGIGQISSEVPQNLSASRPQDRQFILSSKKLLLSDSGFYLCAWSHLREKLFFGSGTQLSVL.

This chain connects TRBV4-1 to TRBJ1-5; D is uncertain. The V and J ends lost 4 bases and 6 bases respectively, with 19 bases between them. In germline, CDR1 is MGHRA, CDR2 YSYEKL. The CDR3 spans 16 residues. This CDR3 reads CASSPIRDYDGQPQHF. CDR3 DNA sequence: TGCGCCAGCAGCCCCATCCGGGATTACGACGGTCAGCCCCAGCATTTT.

CDR3 nucleotide sequence: TGTGCCAGCAGCGTACTAGCGGGAGGCCGGGATACGCAGTATTTT. It codes for CASSVLAGGRDTQYF. V usage is TRBV9 and J usage is TRBJ2-3, with 11 positions matching TRBD2. CDR1 SGDLS and CDR2 YYNGEE come from the germline V gene. V was pared by 1 base and J by 6 bases, with 4 bases of the junction left unmatched. This CDR3 contains 15 residues.

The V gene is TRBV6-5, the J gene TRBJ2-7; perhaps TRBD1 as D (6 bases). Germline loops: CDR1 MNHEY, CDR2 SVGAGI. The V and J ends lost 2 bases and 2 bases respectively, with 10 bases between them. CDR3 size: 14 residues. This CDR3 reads CASSYGGQTYEQYF. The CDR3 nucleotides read TGTGCCAGCAGTTACGGAGGACAGACCTACGAGCAGTACTTC.

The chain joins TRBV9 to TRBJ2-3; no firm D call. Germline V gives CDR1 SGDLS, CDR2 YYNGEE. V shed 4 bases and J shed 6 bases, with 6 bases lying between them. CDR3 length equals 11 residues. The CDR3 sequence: CASSFSDTQYF. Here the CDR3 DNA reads TGTGCCAGCAGCTTTAGTGATACGCAGTATTTT.

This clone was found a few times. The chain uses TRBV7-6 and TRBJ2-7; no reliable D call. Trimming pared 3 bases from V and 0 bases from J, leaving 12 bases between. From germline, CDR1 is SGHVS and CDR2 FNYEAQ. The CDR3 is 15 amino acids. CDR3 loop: CASSFSPSYSYEQYF. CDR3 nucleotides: TGTGCCAGCAGCTTCTCCCCAAGTTACTCCTACGAGCAGTACTTC.